A selection of T cell receptor beta chains follows, all from one sample in a study of blood T cell repertoires in COVID-19. The repertoire was sequenced with immunoSEQ multiplex PCR; TCRdb's copy has only in-frame clones and lacks some. The sample has around 340,000 clones, 86% seen once. What was sequenced was peripheral blood. Every receptor here comes from a woman aged 60-75 years with COVID-19, enrolled during active disease. Each CDR3 is given with its conserved first and last residue. D genes are given only for firm matches. The size of a clone is reported for some rows only, either as once, few or many, or as a class for expanded clones.

TRBJ1-1 - TRBV6-5 - CASSYGHLNTEAFF TGTGCCAGCAGTTACGGACATCTGAACACTGAAGCTTTCTTT
TRBJ1-1 few TRBV7-9 - CASSLLTRNTEAFF TGTGCCAGCAGCTTATTAACTAGGAACACTGAAGCTTTCTTT
TRBJ1-2 - TRBV29-1 - CSVSPGLEYGYTF TGCAGCGTTTCCCCGGGATTGGAGTATGGCTACACCTTC
TRBJ2-6 once TRBV5-1 TRBD1 CASSSGTGPSSGANVLTF TGCGCCAGCAGCTCCGGGACAGGACCGAGCTCTGGGGCCAACGTCCTGACTTTC
TRBJ2-5 - TRBV9 TRBD2 CASSVTGGVQETQYF TGTGCCAGCAGCGTTACCGGGGGGGTCCAAGAGACCCAGTACTTC
TRBJ2-7 - TRBV13 TRBD1 CASSTGTVYEQYF TGTGCCAGCAGCACCGGGACAGTCTACGAGCAGTACTTC
TRBJ1-2 - TRBV4-3 TRBD1 CASSPRQGNYGYTF TGCGCCAGCAGCCCACGACAGGGCAACTATGGCTACACCTTC
TRBJ1-5 - TRBV12-3/TRBV12-4 - CASTWANQPQHF TGTGCCAGCACCTGGGCCAATCAGCCCCAGCATTTT
TRBJ1-5 - TRBV6-2/TRBV6-3 - CASSSGVAGSQPQHF TGTGCCAGCAGTTCCGGGGTCGCCGGCTCCCAGCCCCAGCATTTT
TRBJ2-3 - TRBV6-4 - CASSDRGVTDTQYF TGTGCCAGCAGTGACAGGGGTGTCACAGATACGCAGTATTTT
TRBJ2-7 once TRBV6-5 - CASSYSYLVGEQYF TGTGCCAGCAGTTACAGCTACCTCGTCGGCGAGCAGTACTTC
TRBJ1-4 - TRBV19 TRBD1 CASRTPGQRNEKLFF TGTGCCAGTAGGACCCCGGGACAGAGAAATGAAAAACTGTTTTTT
TRBJ1-3 few TRBV19 - CASSIWGRISGNTIYF TGTGCCAGTAGTATATGGGGCCGAATCTCTGGAAACACCATATATTTT
TRBJ2-2 - TRBV4-2 - CASSQETLTGELFF TGTGCCAGCAGCCAGGAGACTCTCACCGGGGAGCTGTTTTTT
TRBJ2-5 - TRBV7-2 TRBD1 CASSPQGRETQYF TGTGCCAGCAGCCCACAGGGGCGGGAGACCCAGTACTTC
TRBJ1-2 - TRBV6-2/TRBV6-3 TRBD1 CASSSAGQGAIESGYTF TGTGCCAGCAGTAGCGCGGGGCAGGGGGCAATTGAGAGTGGCTACACCTTC
TRBJ2-3 - TRBV5-1 TRBD1 CASSFLRQGSTDTQYF TGCGCCAGCAGCTTCCTGCGACAGGGGAGCACAGATACGCAGTATTTT
TRBJ1-2 - TRBV6-5 - CASNYLGTADYGYTF TGTGCCAGCAACTATCTTGGGACTGCTGACTATGGCTACACCTTC
TRBJ2-5 - TRBV5-4 TRBD2 CASSSPPSGGQETQYF TGTGCCAGCAGCTCCCCCCCTAGCGGGGGCCAAGAGACCCAGTACTTC
TRBJ1-1 - TRBV27 TRBD1 CASSPGTENTEAFF TGTGCCAGCAGTCCGGGGACAGAGAACACTGAAGCTTTCTTT
TRBJ2-1 once TRBV7-9 TRBD2 CASRLTSGEYNEQFF TGTGCCAGCAGGTTGACTAGCGGGGAGTACAATGAGCAGTTCTTC
TRBJ2-6 - TRBV7-9 - CASSLSRSGANVLTF TGTGCCAGCAGCTTGTCCAGATCTGGGGCCAACGTCCTGACTTTC
TRBJ2-2 once TRBV5-1 - CASSLADRSTGELFF TGCGCCAGCAGCTTGGCCGACAGATCCACCGGGGAGCTGTTTTTT
TRBJ2-7 - TRBV30 - CAWSVQVQEGIEQYF TGTGCCTGGAGTGTTCAGGTACAGGAAGGAATTGAGCAGTACTTC
TRBJ2-3 - TRBV19 - CASRSYRGDTQYF TGTGCCAGTAGATCATACCGGGGAGATACGCAGTATTTT
TRBJ1-2 - TRBV5-4 TRBD1 CASSLSIRDRHGYTF TGTGCCAGCAGCTTGTCGATCCGGGACAGGCATGGCTACACCTTC
TRBJ1-2 few TRBV3-1/TRBV3-2 - CASSRGLYGYTF TGTGCCAGCAGCCGAGGCCTCTATGGCTACACCTTC
TRBJ2-5 - TRBV7-2 - CASSRSPARGGQETQYF TGTGCCAGCAGCCGCTCCCCGGCTAGGGGGGGGCAAGAGACCCAGTACTTC
TRBJ1-6 - TRBV19 - CASSIGGNSPLHF TGTGCCAGTAGTATTGGAGGTAATTCACCCCTCCACTTT
TRBJ1-2 - TRBV19 TRBD1 CASSNTGDYGYTF TGTGCCAGTAGTAACACAGGGGACTATGGCTACACCTTC
TRBJ2-6 - TRBV5-1 - CASSFVNSGANVLTF TGCGCCAGCAGCTTTGTCAACTCTGGGGCCAACGTCCTGACTTTC
TRBJ1-5 few TRBV11-3 - CASSSNGEVGNQPQHF TGTGCCAGCAGCTCCAACGGCGAGGTGGGCAATCAGCCCCAGCATTTT
TRBJ2-5 - TRBV14 - CASSQDRYQETQYF TGTGCCAGCAGCCAAGACAGGTACCAAGAGACCCAGTACTTC
TRBJ1-5 - TRBV4-1 - CASSQDGPRGYQPQHF TGCGCCAGCAGCCAAGATGGACCCCGGGGTTATCAGCCCCAGCATTTT
TRBJ2-1 - TRBV7-6 TRBD1 CASSTGTGSYNEQFF TGTGCCAGCAGCACCGGGACAGGGTCCTACAATGAGCAGTTCTTC
TRBJ1-2 - TRBV6-5 TRBD1 CAGVTGGLYGYTF TGTGCCGGCGTGACAGGGGGCCTCTATGGCTACACCTTC
TRBJ1-1 - TRBV5-6 - CASSLEPIPVNVAEAFF TGTGCCAGCAGCTTGGAGCCGATTCCTGTGAACGTCGCTGAAGCTTTCTTT
TRBJ1-3 - TRBV21-1 - CASSKERRGDSGNTIYF TGTGCCAGCAGCAAAGAACGACGGGGAGACTCTGGAAACACCATATATTTT
TRBJ2-7 - TRBV10-3 TRBD2 CAIPGGGNEQYF TGTGCCATCCCCGGGGGAGGGAACGAGCAGTACTTC
TRBJ1-1 - TRBV19 - CASSYRVETEAFF TGTGCCAGTAGTTACAGGGTGGAGACTGAAGCTTTCTTT
TRBJ1-4 - TRBV30 - CAWSEGAGEKLFF TGTGCCTGGAGTGAGGGAGCAGGCGAAAAACTGTTTTTT